This T cell receptor beta chain was sequenced during a study of T-cell memory formation after mild COVID-19. Whole-study findings and limits: Cross-reactive memory apparently joined, as some responding clones appeared in pre-infection memory.

TCRdb fed the 5' RACE reads into MiXCR, producing one record per CDR3 protein. The data contain roughly 340,000 distinct CDR3 sequences, 15% to 20% of them singletons. This CDR3 is 13 amino acids long. Looked up from germline, CDR1 is DFQATT and CDR2 is SNEGSKA (reference sequence). The V end lost 7 bases, the J end lost 2 bases, and 15 bases lay between the germline ends. As concerns this clonotype: Its antigen is not identified.

The sequencing sample was made of PBMCs or a T cell subset sorted from them (not recorded which). This receptor was taken from a young man who had mild COVID-19 (a few samples of this study predate the infection). Cell type and time point are not known. V and J are TRBV20-1 and TRBJ2-7; the D gene could be TRBD1 or TRBD2 (5 bases each). The CDR3 sequence: CSVAGTPTYEQYF. The DNA for the CDR3 is TGCAGTGTAGCCGGGACCCCAACCTACGAGCAGTACTTC.